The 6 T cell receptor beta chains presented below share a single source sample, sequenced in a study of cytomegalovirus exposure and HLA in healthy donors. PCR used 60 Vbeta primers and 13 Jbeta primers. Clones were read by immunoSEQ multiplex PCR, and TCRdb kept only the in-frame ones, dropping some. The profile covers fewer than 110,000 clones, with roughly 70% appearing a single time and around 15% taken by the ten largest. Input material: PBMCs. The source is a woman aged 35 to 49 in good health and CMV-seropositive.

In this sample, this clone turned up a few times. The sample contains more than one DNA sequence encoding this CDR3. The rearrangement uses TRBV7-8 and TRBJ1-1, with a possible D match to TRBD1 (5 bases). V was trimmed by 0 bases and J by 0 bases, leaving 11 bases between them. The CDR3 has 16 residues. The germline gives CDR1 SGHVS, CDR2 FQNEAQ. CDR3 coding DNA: TGTGCCAGCAGCTTAGCGTCCCGACAGATGAACACTGAAGCTTTCTTT. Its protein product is CASSLASRQMNTEAFF. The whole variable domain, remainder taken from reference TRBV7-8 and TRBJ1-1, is GAGVSQSPRYKVAKRGQDVALRCDPISGHVSLFWYQQALGQGPEFLTYFQNEAQLDKSGLPSDRFFAERPEGSVSTLKIQRTQQEDSAVYLCASSLASRQMNTEAFFGQGTRLTVV.

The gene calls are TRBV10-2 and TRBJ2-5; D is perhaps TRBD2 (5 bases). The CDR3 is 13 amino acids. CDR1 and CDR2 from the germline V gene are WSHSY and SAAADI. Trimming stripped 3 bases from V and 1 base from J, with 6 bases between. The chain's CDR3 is CASSEGSQETQYF. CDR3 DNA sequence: TGCGCCAGCAGTGAAGGGAGCCAAGAGACCCAGTACTTC.

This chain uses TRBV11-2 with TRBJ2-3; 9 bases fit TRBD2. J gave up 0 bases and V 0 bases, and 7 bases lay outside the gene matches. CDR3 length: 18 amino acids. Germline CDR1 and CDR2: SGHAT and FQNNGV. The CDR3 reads CASSLEVSGGPSTDTQYF. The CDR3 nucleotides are TGTGCCAGCAGCTTAGAGGTTAGCGGGGGACCTAGCACAGATACGCAGTATTTT.

Here the CDR3 DNA reads TGTGCCAGCAGTGAACAGGCTAGCGGGACGTGGTTGGGAGAGCAGTACTTC. It codes for CASSEQASGTWLGEQYF. The J gene is TRBJ2-7, the V gene TRBV6-1, with 9 nucleotides matching TRBD2. The CDR3 covers 17 residues. The J segment lost 7 bases and the V segment lost 2 bases, leaving 15 bases of the junction unmatched. Germline V gives CDR1 MNHNS, CDR2 SASEGT.

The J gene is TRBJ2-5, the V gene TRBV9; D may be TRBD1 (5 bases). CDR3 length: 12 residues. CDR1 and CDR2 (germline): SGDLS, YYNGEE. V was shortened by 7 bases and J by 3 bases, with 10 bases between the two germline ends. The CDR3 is CASSGIEETQYF. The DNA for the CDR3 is TGTGCCAGCTCAGGGATCGAAGAGACCCAGTACTTC.

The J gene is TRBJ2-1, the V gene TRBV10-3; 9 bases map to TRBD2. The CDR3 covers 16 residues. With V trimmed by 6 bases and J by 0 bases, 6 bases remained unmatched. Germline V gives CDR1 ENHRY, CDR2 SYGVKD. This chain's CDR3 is CAISLAGDPSYNEQFF. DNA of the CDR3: TGTGCCATCAGCTTAGCGGGGGACCCCTCCTACAATGAGCAGTTCTTC.